These 15 T cell receptor beta chains originate from one sample sequenced in a study of T cell changes during pregnancy in multiple sclerosis. Profiling relied on immunoSEQ multiplex PCR, and the TCRdb table lists in-frame clones only, not all of them. The data show tens of thousands of clones, with about 90% seen just once and approximately 2.3% held by the top ten. The source material was peripheral blood, sampled in the first trimester of pregnancy. These receptors originate from a female donor with multiple sclerosis, enrolled in a pregnancy study.

CDR3 sequence reads: CSVTTVISEQYF. In nucleotides, the CDR3 is TGCAGCGTGACTACTGTCATCTCCGAGCAGTACTTC. The gene calls are TRBV29-1 and TRBJ2-7, with a possible D match to TRBD2 (5 bases). This CDR3 has 12 residues. The V end was cut by 6 bases, the J end by 6 bases, with 15 bases between. CDR1 is SQVTM and CDR2 is ANQGSEA in the germline V gene.

The chain employs TRBV2 and TRBJ1-1, with 7 positions matching TRBD1. CDR1 and CDR2 from the germline V gene are SNHLY and FYNNEI. CDR3 size: 19 residues. Unmatched junction bases numbered 17, after V lost 4 bases and J lost 0 bases. This chain's CDR3 is CASSVNPGTEHPMNTEAFF. Here the CDR3 DNA reads TGTGCCAGCAGTGTTAACCCCGGGACAGAACACCCCATGAACACTGAAGCTTTCTTT.

This chain links TRBV25-1 with TRBJ1-2, with 8 bases aligning to TRBD1. Per the germline V gene, CDR1 is MGHDK and CDR2 is SYGVNS. V gave up 4 bases and J gave up 8 bases; unmatched junction bases: 15. The CDR3 consists of 16 residues. DNA for the CDR3: TGTGCCAGCAGTGCCCCAGGGGGCCCTAGTATTCACGGCTACACCTTC. It codes for CASSAPGGPSIHGYTF.

The rearrangement uses TRBV6-6 and TRBJ1-1; tentative D call: TRBD1 (6 bases). This CDR3 spans 14 amino acids. V lost 2 bases and J lost 1, with 8 bases in between. CDR1 MNHNY and CDR2 SVGAGI come from the germline V gene (reference sequence). The CDR3 bases are TGTGCCAGCAGTTACAGGACAGAGAACACTGAAGCTTTCTTT. It yields the protein CASSYRTENTEAFF.

This chain joins TRBV28 and TRBJ1-5, with 7 nucleotides matching TRBD1. This CDR3 spans 16 amino acids. Germline V lookup: CDR1 MDHEN, CDR2 SYDVKM. Trimming took 8 bases from V and 2 from J; bases not matched to a gene: 12. Here the CDR3 reads CASGGQTGGGNQPQHF. CDR3 nucleotides: TGTGCCAGCGGGGGACAGACAGGCGGGGGCAATCAGCCCCAGCATTTT.

V and J are TRBV4-1 and TRBJ2-3; 15 bases line up with TRBD2. Germline V gene data show CDR1 as MGHRA and CDR2 as YSYEKL. The CDR3 spans 17 residues. The trim removed 0 bases at V and 9 bases at J, leaving 7 bases unmatched. The CDR3, as DNA: TGCGCCAGCAGCCAAGATCGCCTGGGACTAGCGGGAGGCACGCAGTATTTT. It is translated as CASSQDRLGLAGGTQYF.

The chain carries TRBV11-1 and TRBJ2-1; 9 bases are a match to TRBD1. Germline lookup yields CDR1 SGHAT and CDR2 FQDESV (reference sequence). V gave up 4 bases and J gave up 0 bases; unmatched junction bases: 4. There are 16 residues in the CDR3. DNA for the CDR3: TGTGCCAGCAGCTCGGGACAGGGTTACTCCTACAATGAGCAGTTCTTC. Its protein product is CASSSGQGYSYNEQFF. Drawing the rest from reference TRBV11-1 and TRBJ2-1, the complete variable domain is EAEVAQSPRYKITEKSQAVAFWCDPISGHATLYWYRQILGQGPELLVQFQDESVVDDSQLPKDRFSAERLKGVDSTLKIQPAELGDSAMYLCASSSGQGYSYNEQFFGPGTRLTVL.

The chain employs TRBV30 and TRBJ1-2; no definite D call. Germline CDR1 is GTSNPN and CDR2 is SVGIG (reference sequence). This CDR3 has 13 amino acids. V was shortened by 2 bases and J by 12 bases, with 19 bases between the two germline ends. The CDR3 loop is CAWSTGLDVDHTF. DNA of the CDR3: TGTGCCTGGAGTACTGGACTAGACGTGGACCACACCTTC.

The genes are TRBV5-5 and TRBJ1-5; 8 bases are a match to TRBD1. This CDR3 has 15 residues. V trimming: 0 bases; J trimming: 7 bases; junction bases outside the gene matches: 6. CDR1 and CDR2 (germline): SGHKS, YYEKEE (reference sequence). As DNA, the CDR3 is TGTGCCAGCAGCTTGGGACAGGGGTATAACCAGCCCCAGCATTTT. Encoded protein: CASSLGQGYNQPQHF.

This clone appeared once. The genes are TRBV29-1 and TRBJ1-3, with 7 bases aligning to TRBD1. V was pared by 7 bases and J by 0 bases, with 6 bases of the junction left unmatched. The germline V gene has CDR1 SQVTM and CDR2 ANQGSEA. CDR3 size: 14 residues. CDR3 sequence: CSARTGLSGNTIYF. The CDR3 bases are TGCAGCGCTCGGACAGGACTCTCTGGAAACACCATATATTTT.

The chain carries TRBV6-1 and TRBJ2-7; TRBD1 might be the D (5 bases). With 3 bases removed from V and 3 bases from J, the gap between germline ends came to 15 bases. The CDR3 sequence is 15 residues long. Germline V CDR1 and CDR2: MNHNS, SASEGT. The CDR3 bases are TGTGCCAGCAGTGACAGGGCCCTTGGGCTCTACGAGCAGTACTTC. Its protein is CASSDRALGLYEQYF.

This chain uses TRBV18 with TRBJ2-7, with no clear D. Trimming pared 2 bases from V and 2 bases from J, leaving 13 bases between. This CDR3 region has 15 residues. The germline V gene encodes CDR1 KGHSH and CDR2 LQKENI. The CDR3 sequence is CASSPVISQAYEQYF. The CDR3 nucleotides read TGTGCCAGCTCACCAGTTATCAGTCAGGCCTACGAGCAGTACTTC.

The V and J genes are TRBV13 and TRBJ2-1; 14 bases map to TRBD2. The CDR3 has 15 amino acids. Trimming cost V 2 bases and J 10 bases; bases outside gene matches: 4. Germline V lookup: CDR1 PRHDT, CDR2 FYEKMQ (reference sequence). CDR3 DNA sequence: TGTGCCAGCAGCTTAAGGGGACTAGCGGGAGTAGAGCAGTTCTTC. Amino acid sequence: CASSLRGLAGVEQFF.

This rearrangement joins TRBV19 to TRBJ2-3; unclear D gene. V was cut by 5 bases and J by 1 base, with 13 bases left in between. Germline CDR1 is LNHDA and CDR2 is SQIVND (reference sequence). CDR3 size: 15 residues. CDR3 protein: CASSEWAPRTDTQYF. In DNA form, the CDR3 reads TGTGCCAGTAGTGAGTGGGCGCCGCGCACAGATACGCAGTATTTT.

This chain uses TRBV14 with TRBJ2-3; D uncertain. CDR3 length: 13 amino acids. Germline CDR1 is SGHDN and CDR2 is FVKESK. Trimming stripped 4 bases from V and 2 bases from J, with 7 bases between. In nucleotides, the CDR3 is TGTGCCAGCAGCCCGGAGTACACAGATACGCAGTATTTT. Amino acids: CASSPEYTDTQYF.